Only a few counts were recorded for the clone carrying this TCR beta chain. TCRdb's copy holds only in-frame clones and misses some; the assay was immunoSEQ multiplex PCR. There are about 170,000 clones in the sample; roughly 85% occur only once, and under 2.5% lies in the top ten. The V and J ends lost 5 bases and 0 bases respectively, with 11 bases between them. This CDR3 has 15 amino acids. Germline assignment: CDR1 LNHDA and CDR2 SQIVND (reference sequence). This entry is derived from a study of blood T cell repertoires in COVID-19. At the level of the study: Collection of acute and convalescent COVID-19 samples took place in the United States, Italy and Spain.

This chain links TRBV19 with TRBJ1-5, with D possibly matching TRBD1 (5 bases). Material for sequencing was peripheral blood. The source of this sequence is a woman aged 80 or over with acute or convalescent COVID-19. This chain's CDR3 is CASSQTDVSNQPQHF. The CDR3 DNA reads as TGTGCCAGTAGTCAGACAGACGTTAGCAATCAGCCCCAGCATTTT.